This T cell receptor (beta chain) was sequenced for a study of blood T cell repertoires in COVID-19. Study-level background: Sample material is recorded as cDNA or gDNA derived from T cells, B-cell-depleted T cells, or PBMCs.

Produced via immunoSEQ multiplex PCR; TCRdb's table is partial and in-frame only. The sample comprises 150,000 to 200,000 clones, approximately 90% of which are singletons, and roughly an eighth rests with the top ten. In this sample, this clone turned up once. Patients at the Seattle site were enrolled during active infection and followed longitudinally. CDR3 size: 16 residues. Germline lookup yields CDR1 SGHRS and CDR2 YFSETQ. The V and J ends lost 1 base and 0 bases, in that order; junction bases with no gene match: 5. The chain has TRBV5-1 and TRBJ1-1; TRBD1 matches at 8 bases. This clonotype was sampled from a woman in her 70s with COVID-19, enrolled during active disease. Sequencing was carried out using peripheral blood. The CDR3 DNA reads TGCGCCAGCAGCTTGATTACAGGGGGGATGAACACTGAAGCTTTCTTT. It yields the protein CASSLITGGMNTEAFF. The whole variable domain, filled in from reference TRBV5-1 and TRBJ1-1, reads KAGVTQTPRYLIKTRGQQVTLSCSPISGHRSVSWYQQTPGQGLQFLFEYFSETQRNKGNFPGRFSGRQFSNSRSEMNVSTLELGDSALYLCASSLITGGMNTEAFFGQGTRLTVV.